This TCR beta chain was recovered during a study of blood T cell repertoires in COVID-19. Study context: Acute-phase and convalescent COVID-19 samples originated in the United States, Italy and Spain. PBMCs, B-cell-depleted T cells, or T cells were the source of the cDNA or gDNA that made up the material.

The CDR3 is 14 amino acids. The germline CDR1 and CDR2 sequences are SQVTM and ANQGSEA. The V and J ends lost 7 bases and 5 bases, in that order; junction bases with no gene match: 8. How the authors handled the data: Reference gene primers were amplified, and this amplification served to estimate nucleated cell counts. The assay was immunoSEQ multiplex PCR, and TCRdb's table has in-frame clones only and misses some. V, J and clone size reflect that table, while D and trimming were determined from the DNA. The table lists about 140,000 clones, about 83% of them singletons. The TCR originated in a man aged 45-65 years with acute or convalescent COVID-19. The chain is built from TRBV29-1 and TRBJ2-1; 10 bases are a match to TRBD1. Sequencing was done on a sample of peripheral blood. CDR3 sequence (DNA): TGCAGCGCCGGGACAGGGGAGGTCGACAATGAGCAGTTCTTC. Translation gives CSAGTGEVDNEQFF.